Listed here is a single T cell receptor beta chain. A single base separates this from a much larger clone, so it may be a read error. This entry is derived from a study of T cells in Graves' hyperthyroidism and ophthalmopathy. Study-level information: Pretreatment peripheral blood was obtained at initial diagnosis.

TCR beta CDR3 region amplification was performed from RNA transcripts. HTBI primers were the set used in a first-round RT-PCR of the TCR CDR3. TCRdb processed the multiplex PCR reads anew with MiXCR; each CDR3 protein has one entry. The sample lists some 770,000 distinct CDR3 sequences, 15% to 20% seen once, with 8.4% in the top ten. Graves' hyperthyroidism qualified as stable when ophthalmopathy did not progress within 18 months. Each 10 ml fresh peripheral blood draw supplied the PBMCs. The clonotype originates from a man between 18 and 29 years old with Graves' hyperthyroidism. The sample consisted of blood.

The CDR3 DNA is TGTGCCAGCAGTGCCGCCGGCCTAACTAGCACAGGTACGCAGTATTTT. It specifies CASSAAGLTSTGTQYF. The J gene is TRBJ2-3, the V gene TRBV25-1; D is possibly TRBD2 (6 bases). This CDR3 is 16 amino acids long. CDR1 is MGHDK and CDR2 is SYGVNS in the germline V gene. Full variable domain (outside the CDR3, taken from reference TRBV25-1 and TRBJ2-3): EADIYQTPRYLVIGTGKKITLECSQTMGHDKMYWYQQDPGMELHLIHYSYGVNSTEKGDLSSESTVSRIRTEHFPLTLESARPSHTSQYLCASSAAGLTSTGTQYFGPGTRLTVL.